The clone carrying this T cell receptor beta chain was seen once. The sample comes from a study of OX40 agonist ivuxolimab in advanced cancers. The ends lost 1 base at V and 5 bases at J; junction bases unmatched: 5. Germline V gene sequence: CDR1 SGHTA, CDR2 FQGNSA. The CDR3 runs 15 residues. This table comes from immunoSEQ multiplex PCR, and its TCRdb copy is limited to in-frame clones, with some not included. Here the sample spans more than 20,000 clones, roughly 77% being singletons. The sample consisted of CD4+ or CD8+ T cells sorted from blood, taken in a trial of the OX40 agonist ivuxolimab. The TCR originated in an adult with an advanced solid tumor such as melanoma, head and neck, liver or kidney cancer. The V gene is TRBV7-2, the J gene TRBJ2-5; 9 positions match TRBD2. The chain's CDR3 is CASSLGGGAVETQYF. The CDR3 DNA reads TGTGCCAGCAGCTTAGGCGGGGGGGCAGTTGAGACCCAGTACTTC.